This TCR beta chain was recorded in a study of T cell changes during pregnancy in multiple sclerosis. TCRdb's copy holds only in-frame clones and misses some; the assay was immunoSEQ multiplex PCR. Altogether around 88,000 clones are present, more than 85% being singletons, with the ten largest covering approximately 2.5%. V gave up 4 bases and J gave up 0 bases, with 9 bases separating them. CDR3 length: 15 amino acids. CDR1 and CDR2 from the germline V gene are SEHNR and FQNEAQ (reference sequence). Specimen: peripheral blood, collected in the first trimester of pregnancy. The source is a female donor with multiple sclerosis, enrolled in a pregnancy study. The V call is TRBV7-9, the J call TRBJ2-2, with D possibly being TRBD2 (6 bases). CDR3 loop: CASSWGGANTGELFF. In DNA, the CDR3 is TGTGCCAGCAGCTGGGGCGGGGCGAACACCGGGGAGCTGTTTTTT. The variable domain in full, with the rest retrieved from reference TRBV7-9 and TRBJ2-2, is DTGVSQNPRHKITKRGQNVTFRCDPISEHNRLYWYRQTLGQGPEFLTYFQNEAQLEKSRLLSDRFSAERPKGSFSTLEIQRTEQGDSAMYLCASSWGGANTGELFFGEGSRLTVL.